These 16 T cell receptor beta chains were all obtained from the same sample, sequenced in a study of CD8+ T cells in alopecia areata. Treatment reported: oral pan-JAK inhibitor, 5-10 mg twice daily. RNA extraction was followed by reverse transcription into cDNA, which acted as the sequencing template. Measured with immunoSEQ multiplex PCR; TCRdb has only the in-frame clones, and not every one. The sample yields some 200,000 clones, around 60% seen once. Sequencing used CD4+ T cells sorted from blood, obtained at week 4, from a patient treated with tofacitinib. All receptors derive from a human donor with alopecia areata.

This chain joins TRBV4-1 and TRBJ2-2; no clear D gene. CDR1 MGHRA and CDR2 YSYEKL come from the germline V gene. This CDR3 region has 13 residues. V was cut by 5 bases and J by 6 bases, with 10 bases left in between. As DNA, the CDR3 is TGCGCCAGCAGCTCCGACCCCGCCGGGGAGCTGTTTTTT. Translated, it gives CASSSDPAGELFF.

The rearrangement joins TRBV25-1 to TRBJ1-2, with D maybe TRBD1 (6 bases). V lost 3 bases to trimming and J lost 4 bases, with 9 bases between them. The CDR3 has 13 amino acids. Looked up from germline, CDR1 is MGHDK and CDR2 is SYGVNS. The CDR3 DNA follows: TGTGCCAGCAGTGACCAGGGGTTCTATGGCTACACCTTC. This codes for CASSDQGFYGYTF.

The table lists this clone with a few counts. The genes are TRBV10-3 and TRBJ1-1; 7 bases map to TRBD1. V trimming: 3 bases; J trimming: 3 bases; junction bases outside the gene matches: 4. The CDR3 contains 14 residues. CDR1 and CDR2 (germline): ENHRY, SYGVKD. The CDR3 protein is CAISEKGADTEAFF. CDR3 bases: TGTGCCATCAGTGAAAAGGGGGCGGACACTGAAGCTTTCTTT.

This clone showed up just a few times. V and J are TRBV23-1 and TRBJ2-5; unclear D gene. TRBV23-1 carries the ORF label, with uncertain function. V was trimmed by 7 bases and J by 0 bases, leaving 24 bases between them. The CDR3 length is 18 residues. The DNA of the CDR3 is TGCGCCAGCAATGTAATTTTACGCGTCAGGACCCACCAAGAGACCCAGTACTTC. Amino acids: CASNVILRVRTHQETQYF.

The CDR3 nucleotides read TGTGCCAGCAGTCACGACCCTAACAGGGATACCTACGAGCAGTACTTC. Its translation is CASSHDPNRDTYEQYF. The chain employs TRBV6-6 and TRBJ2-7; D might be TRBD1 (6 bases). Trimming pared 5 bases from V and 2 bases from J, leaving 19 bases between. This CDR3 is 16 amino acids long. The germline V gene has CDR1 MNHNY and CDR2 SVGAGI (reference sequence).

The gene calls are TRBV2 and TRBJ1-4; maybe TRBD1 (5 bases). CDR3 size: 15 residues. The V and J ends lost 6 bases and 8 bases respectively, with 19 bases between them. CDR1 SNHLY and CDR2 FYNNEI come from the germline V gene. The CDR3 is CASSDRGTRGEKLFF. CDR3 bases: TGTGCCAGCAGCGACCGCGGGACCCGAGGAGAAAAACTGTTTTTT.

V and J are TRBV5-4 and TRBJ2-1; D is undetermined. There are 14 residues in the CDR3. Trimming shortened V by 0 bases and J by 5 bases, and 9 bases separated the two germline ends. Germline CDR1 reads SGHNT; CDR2 reads YYREEE (reference sequence). The CDR3 DNA is TGTGCCAGCAGCTTGGCCGGTCCCCACAATGAGCAGTTCTTC. It codes for CASSLAGPHNEQFF.

This sequence joins TRBV28 and TRBJ2-7, with 14 positions matching TRBD2. J lost 4 bases, V lost 4 bases, and 12 bases had no gene match. Germline V gene sequence: CDR1 MDHEN, CDR2 SYDVKM. There are 18 residues in the CDR3. The CDR3 sequence: CASSSPGTSGGFLYEQYF. For the CDR3, the DNA is TGTGCCAGCAGTTCTCCCGGGACTAGCGGGGGATTCCTATACGAGCAGTACTTC.

The chain combines TRBV5-6 with TRBJ2-1, with D perhaps TRBD2 (5 bases). In germline, CDR1 is SGHDT, CDR2 YYEEEE. The CDR3 is made up of 14 amino acids. V lost 0 bases, J lost 9 bases, and 13 bases lay in between. As DNA, the CDR3 is TGTGCCAGCAGCTTGGTAGAGGTCGCGGGTGAGCAGTTCTTC. Its protein is CASSLVEVAGEQFF. The entire variable domain, with the rest obtained from reference TRBV5-6 and TRBJ2-1, is as follows: DAGVTQSPTHLIKTRGQQVTLRCSPKSGHDTVSWYQQALGQGPQFIFQYYEEEERQRGNFPDRFSGHQFPNYSSELNVNALLLGDSALYLCASSLVEVAGEQFFGPGTRLTVL.

The rearrangement uses TRBV30 and TRBJ2-5, with TRBD1 matching over 9 bases. The CDR3 has 14 residues. The germline V gene encodes CDR1 GTSNPN and CDR2 SVGIG (reference sequence). Trimming took 0 bases from V and 3 from J; bases not matched to a gene: 2. CDR3 coding DNA: TGTGCCTGGAGTGTATGGACAGGGGAAGAGACCCAGTACTTC. Protein: CAWSVWTGEETQYF.

The chain employs TRBV29-1 and TRBJ2-5; no clear D. The germline CDR1 and CDR2 sequences are SQVTM and ANQGSEA. This CDR3 contains 12 residues. V was pared by 4 bases and J by 4 bases, with 10 bases between. CDR3 DNA sequence: TGCAGCGTTGTGGCGACACGAGAGACCCAGTACTTC. This encodes CSVVATRETQYF.

The rearrangement links TRBV18 to TRBJ1-5; a weak D match, TRBD1 (5 bases). CDR1 and CDR2 from the germline V gene are KGHSH and LQKENI. The CDR3 loop spans 15 amino acids. V gave up 5 bases and J gave up 3 bases, with 14 bases separating them. In nucleotides, the CDR3 is TGTGCCAGCTCAAAGGGGCCAGGGAACAATCAGCCCCAGCATTTT. Protein: CASSKGPGNNQPQHF.

This clone was seen once. The V and J genes are TRBV7-2 and TRBJ1-6; D gene uncertain. V was trimmed by 1 base and J by 9 bases, leaving 4 bases between them. The germline V gene has CDR1 SGHTA and CDR2 FQGNSA. The CDR3 is made up of 12 amino acids. In DNA, the CDR3 is TGTGCCAGCAGCTTAGGAGGTTCACCCCTCCACTTT. It yields the protein CASSLGGSPLHF.

V is TRBV18 and J is TRBJ1-1, with TRBD1 matching over 8 bases. The CDR3 has 15 residues. The junction had 7 bases not matched to a gene; V was cut back by 3 bases and J by 4 bases. The germline gives CDR1 KGHSH, CDR2 LQKENI. CDR3: CASSPGQADGTEAFF. CDR3 nucleotide sequence: TGTGCCAGCTCACCGGGACAGGCGGACGGCACTGAAGCTTTCTTT.

This clone has only a few counts. The chain recombines TRBV10-3 with TRBJ2-5; no clear D. V lost 4 bases to trimming and J lost 5 bases, with 11 bases between them. CDR3 size: 13 residues. Per germline, CDR1 ENHRY and CDR2 SYGVKD. The DNA of the CDR3 is TGTGCCATCAGTGGCCGGGCCGCGGAGACCCAGTACTTC. This gives the protein CAISGRAAETQYF.

This clone was counted at least ten times. The chain links TRBV5-1 to TRBJ2-3; 12 bases match TRBD2. The CDR3 sequence is 16 residues long. Per the germline V gene, CDR1 is SGHRS and CDR2 is YFSETQ. The V segment lost 4 bases and the J segment 8 bases; nucleotides outside the gene matches: 11. DNA for the CDR3: TGCGCCAGCAGCCTAACACTAGCGGGGGGTTTGGCTACGCAGTATTTT. Its translation is CASSLTLAGGLATQYF.